This T cell receptor (beta chain) was retrieved from a study of response to subunit inactivated influenza vaccine. CDR3 length: 13 amino acids. CDR1 and CDR2 from the germline V gene are SNHLY and FYNNEI. V lost 8 bases, J lost 5 bases, and 5 bases stayed unmatched. TCRdb analysed the RT-PCR reads with MiXCR anew, one entry per CDR3 protein. The sample holds 300,000 to 350,000 distinct CDR3 sequences, 21% seen once. General study results and limits: The authors proposed limited new T cell recruitment per seasonal influenza vaccination.

This clonotype was picked up a small number of times. Its target is unknown. The source material was PBMCs from blood, sampled approximately 20 months after vaccination. This TCR derives from a man between 50 and 69 years old who received an inactivated influenza vaccine. The chain couples TRBV2 to TRBJ1-2; 10 nucleotides agree with TRBD1. CDR3 bases: TGTGCCAGCTTAGGACAGGGGGGATATGGCTACACCTTC. This gives the protein CASLGQGGYGYTF. The whole variable domain, filled in from reference TRBV2 and TRBJ1-2, reads EPEVTQTPSHQVTQMGQEVILRCVPISNHLYFYWYRQILGQKVEFLVSFYNNEISEKSEIFDDQFSVERPDGSNFTLKIRSTKLEDSAMYFCASLGQGGYGYTFGSGTRLTVV.